This paragraph reports one TCR beta chain. V lost 0 bases and J lost 4, with 13 bases in between. This CDR3 region has 15 residues. Germline V gene sequence: CDR1 SGHDT, CDR2 YYEEEE. The data derive from a study of OX40 agonist ivuxolimab in advanced cancers. Generated by immunoSEQ multiplex PCR, the TCRdb table keeps only in-frame clones and is missing some. The data hold 55,000 to 85,000 clones, with 90% to 95% observed a single time. The chain recombines TRBV5-6 with TRBJ1-1; D unclear. The source was CD4+ or CD8+ T cells sorted from blood, collected in a trial of the OX40 agonist ivuxolimab. The source of this sequence is an adult with an advanced solid tumor such as melanoma, head and neck, liver or kidney cancer. The CDR3: CASSLEIGQSTEAFF. DNA of the CDR3: TGTGCCAGCAGCTTGGAGATAGGGCAATCCACTGAAGCTTTCTTT.